This T cell receptor (beta chain) was documented in a study of cytomegalovirus exposure and HLA in healthy donors. In the study overall: Early released data had around 79 million unique TCRs, all coming from HLA-typed donors.

Notes on this clone: The antigen is unknown.

The PCR ran on 60 Vbeta and 13 Jbeta primers. Data came from immunoSEQ multiplex PCR; TCRdb stores just in-frame clones and leaves some out. The sample shows some 90,000 clones, around four fifths of them seen only once. CDR3 length: 16 amino acids. The germline V gene encodes CDR1 MRHNA and CDR2 SNTAGT. V lost 4 bases and J lost 3, with 18 bases in between. Findings of the study overall: A highly shared variant cluster was judged a likely technical artifact.

Sequenced material: PBMCs. The TCR comes from a male donor in good health and CMV-seropositive. The chain combines TRBV6-4 with TRBJ2-5, with a weak D call TRBD1 (6 bases). The CDR3 region is CASSARAGDREETQYF. CDR3 sequence (DNA): TGTGCCAGCAGTGCCCGGGCAGGGGATCGAGAAGAGACCCAGTACTTC.